Listed here are 15 T cell receptor beta chains from one sample, sequenced in a study of shared clonotypes between healthy human individuals. TCRdb keeps only in-frame clones here, not all; method: immunoSEQ multiplex PCR. The sample includes approximately 2.5 million clones, over 85% of them seen just once. Specimen: naive CD4+ T cells from PBMCs. Subset in this sample: CD45RA+ positively selected. The receptors were sampled from a man between 18 and 29 years old in good health. Some clones in this sample may be carry-over from other donors' samples.

CDR3 sequence reads: CASSWDGRTYEQYF. DNA of the CDR3: TGTGCCAGCAGCTGGGACGGCCGAACCTACGAGCAGTACTTC. The chain couples TRBV5-4 to TRBJ2-7; the D gene could be TRBD1 or TRBD2 (5 bases each). CDR3 length: 14 amino acids. From germline, CDR1 is SGHNT and CDR2 YYREEE (reference sequence). The ends were cut back, 3 bases at V and 2 bases at J, with 12 bases in the middle.

About this clone itself: Other DNA sequences of this sample code for an identical CDR3. This sequence joins TRBV5-1 and TRBJ1-1; tentative D call: TRBD1 (5 bases). Between the trimmed V and J ends, which lost 0 bases and 1 base, there was a span of 7 bases. This CDR3 has 14 residues. Germline CDR1 SGHRS, CDR2 YFSETQ. The CDR3 here is CASSLEGQNTEAFF. The CDR3 nucleotides read TGCGCCAGCAGCTTGGAGGGGCAGAACACTGAAGCTTTCTTT.

This clone appeared a single time. The rearrangement joins TRBV10-3 to TRBJ2-1; weak D call: TRBD2 (5 bases). With 4 bases removed from V and 7 bases from J, the gap between germline ends came to 5 bases. The CDR3 totals 11 residues. The germline CDR1 and CDR2 sequences are ENHRY and SYGVKD. Written as DNA, the CDR3 is TGTGCCATCAGTGGGGAGAATGAGCAGTTCTTC. This translates into CAISGENEQFF.

The rearrangement links TRBV5-4 to TRBJ2-1; 16 nucleotides agree with TRBD2. V lost 3 bases to trimming and J lost 6 bases; unmatched junction nucleotides: 6. The CDR3 runs 17 residues. Germline V gene data show CDR1 as SGHNT and CDR2 as YYREEE (reference sequence). CDR3 region: CASSSGLAGGWGNEQFF. In DNA form, the CDR3 reads TGTGCCAGCAGCTCGGGACTAGCGGGAGGGTGGGGCAATGAGCAGTTCTTC.

The CDR3 sequence: CASSTGQGSTEAFF. The CDR3 nucleotides read TGTGCCAGCAGCACCGGACAGGGGAGCACTGAAGCTTTCTTT. The chain couples TRBV9 to TRBJ1-1; 9 positions agree with TRBD1. This CDR3 has 14 amino acids. The V gene end was trimmed by 4 bases and the J gene end by 4 bases; junction bases not matched to a gene: 5. Germline CDR1 is SGDLS and CDR2 is YYNGEE.

This clone was detected only once. The DNA for the CDR3 is TGTGCCACTCGGACAGGCTCCTACAATGAGCAGTTCTTC. It translates to CATRTGSYNEQFF. This sequence joins TRBV6-1 and TRBJ2-1; 7 positions agree with TRBD1. The CDR3 runs to 13 residues. After removal of 10 bases from V and 0 bases from J, the junction contained 3 bases not matched to a gene. Per the germline V gene, CDR1 is MNHNS and CDR2 is SASEGT.

This chain connects TRBV6-5 to TRBJ2-5, with D perhaps TRBD1 (6 bases). The CDR3 contains 14 residues. Trimming took 2 bases from V and 7 from J, leaving 14 bases between them. The germline V gene has CDR1 MNHEY and CDR2 SVGAGI. The CDR3 sequence: CASSYPQGRGTQYF. DNA for the CDR3: TGTGCCAGCAGTTACCCACAGGGCAGGGGGACCCAGTACTTC.

V usage is TRBV5-1 and J usage is TRBJ1-1; unclear D gene. Germline-derived CDR1 and CDR2 are SGHRS and YFSETQ. V lost 7 bases, J lost 4 bases, and 14 bases lay in between. This CDR3 is 13 amino acids long. In DNA, the CDR3 is TGCGCCAGCGCTACAGTCCCTACCACTGAAGCTTTCTTT. This encodes CASATVPTTEAFF.

CDR3 DNA sequence: TGCGCCAGCAGCTTCCTCGTGAACAGGGGCGACGAGCAGTACTTC. It specifies CASSFLVNRGDEQYF. The chain links TRBV5-1 to TRBJ2-7; 7 nucleotides align to TRBD1. Trimming at V came to 2 bases and at J to 5 bases, leaving 10 bases not matched to a gene. In germline, CDR1 is SGHRS, CDR2 YFSETQ. CDR3 length: 15 residues.

The rearrangement uses TRBV30 and TRBJ2-7; D unresolved. V lost 1 base to trimming and J lost 4 bases, with 11 bases between them. In germline, CDR1 is GTSNPN, CDR2 SVGIG (reference sequence). This CDR3 comprises 13 residues. CDR3 protein: CAWSATFLYEQYF. CDR3 nucleotides: TGTGCCTGGAGTGCAACTTTCTTGTACGAGCAGTACTTC. Using reference TRBV30 and TRBJ2-7 for the parts outside the CDR3, the full variable domain is SQTIHQWPATLVQPVGSPLSLECTVEGTSNPNLYWYRQAAGRGLQLLFYSVGIGQISSEVPQNLSASRPQDRQFILSSKKLLLSDSGFYLCAWSATFLYEQYFGPGTRLTVT.

The chain combines TRBV9 with TRBJ2-7; 8 bases are a match to TRBD1. V was pared by 3 bases and J by 2 bases, with 4 bases of the junction left unmatched. The CDR3 contains 14 residues. Germline CDR1 reads SGDLS; CDR2 reads YYNGEE. The CDR3 protein is CASSAGQVTYEQYF. In DNA form, the CDR3 reads TGTGCCAGCAGCGCGGGACAGGTAACCTACGAGCAGTACTTC.

Note on this clone: The same CDR3 arises from other DNA sequences in this sample as well. The chain uses TRBV11-2 and TRBJ2-7, with D unresolved. Germline assignment: CDR1 SGHAT and CDR2 FQNNGV. This CDR3 contains 13 residues. The V and J ends lost 0 bases and 3 bases respectively, with 6 bases between them. DNA for the CDR3: TGTGCCAGCAGCTTAGATTTAAGCTACGAGCAGTACTTC. Encoded protein: CASSLDLSYEQYF.

Only a few counts were recorded for this clone. The sample holds other DNA sequences that translate to the same CDR3. V is TRBV5-1 and J is TRBJ1-5; D is unclear. The CDR3 sequence is 13 residues long. The germline V gene has CDR1 SGHRS and CDR2 YFSETQ. With 0 bases removed from V and 3 bases from J, the gap between germline ends came to 4 bases. The CDR3 bases are TGCGCCAGCAGCTTGGGATCCAATCAGCCCCAGCATTTT. This gives the protein CASSLGSNQPQHF.

This chain links TRBV2 with TRBJ2-1; a possible D gene is TRBD2 (5 bases). CDR1 SNHLY and CDR2 FYNNEI come from the germline V gene. This CDR3 comprises 14 residues. Trimming stripped 3 bases from V and 5 bases from J, with 11 bases between. The CDR3 bases are TGTGCCAGCAGTGACCTAGGACTCAACAATGAGCAGTTCTTC. Protein sequence: CASSDLGLNNEQFF.

V usage is TRBV5-3 and J usage is TRBJ1-1; 7 bases agree with TRBD1. TRBV5-3 is an open reading frame, and its role is uncertain. Trimming took 0 bases from V and 4 from J; bases not matched to a gene: 12. This CDR3 has 17 residues. CDR3 bases: TGTGCCAGAAGCTTGGTTTACGCTGGACAGGCCAGCACTGAAGCTTTCTTT. Translation gives CARSLVYAGQASTEAFF.